Listed below are T cell receptor beta chains from one sample, sequenced in a study of cytomegalovirus exposure and HLA in healthy donors. Using immunoSEQ multiplex PCR, the repertoire was profiled, and TCRdb retains in-frame clones only, with some absent. The sample carries around 200,000 clones, roughly 84% recorded once. Sequencing was performed on PBMCs. These receptors all come from a young woman in good health and CMV-seropositive. Both conserved end residues are part of each CDR3. A D gene is named only where the DNA matches it firmly. Clone size is given for some rows only: seen once, a few or many times, or a class if the clone is expanded.

d_call | j_call | v_call | clone_size | cdr3_aa | cdr3_nt
. | TRBJ1-1 | TRBV4-3 | . | CASSQDGGLTEAFF | TGCGCCAGCAGCCAAGATGGGGGCTTGACTGAAGCTTTCTTT
TRBD1 | TRBJ1-1 | TRBV7-3 | once | CASSLDKQGQAFF | TGTGCCAGCAGCTTAGATAAACAGGGGCAGGCTTTCTTT
. | TRBJ1-1 | TRBV5-1 | . | CASSFRDDTEAFF | TGCGCCAGCAGCTTCCGGGATGACACTGAAGCTTTCTTT
TRBD1 | TRBJ2-3 | TRBV6-6 | . | CASSNRQGRTDTQYF | TGTGCCAGCAGTAACCGACAGGGGCGCACAGATACGCAGTATTTT
. | TRBJ2-7 | TRBV4-2 | . | CASSQDRQGHGEQYF | TGTGCCAGCAGCCAAGATAGGCAGGGGCACGGGGAGCAGTACTTC
. | TRBJ1-1 | TRBV4-1 | . | CASSQAILTGISEAFF | TGCGCCAGCAGCCAGGCCATTTTGACAGGCATTAGTGAAGCTTTCTTT
. | TRBJ1-1 | TRBV7-7 | . | CASSSGQNTEAFF | TGTGCCAGCAGCTCGGGACAGAACACTGAAGCTTTCTTT
TRBD1 | TRBJ1-3 | TRBV5-1 | . | CASNIGTAGNTIYF | TGCGCCAGCAACATCGGGACAGCAGGAAACACCATATATTTT
. | TRBJ1-1 | TRBV5-8 | . | CASSYSGGDEAFF | TGTGCCAGCAGCTACTCGGGGGGGGACGAAGCTTTCTTT
. | TRBJ1-6 | TRBV6-5 | few | CASRLGLDSPLHF | TGTGCCAGCAGGCTCGGGTTGGATTCACCCCTCCACTTT
. | TRBJ2-3 | TRBV2 | . | CASRSGTPPRQYF | TGTGCCAGCAGGTCCGGGACTCCTCCCCGGCAGTATTTT
. | TRBJ1-2 | TRBV5-4 | . | CASSLSKMDSYGYTF | TGTGCCAGCAGCTTGAGTAAAATGGACAGCTATGGCTACACCTTC
TRBD1 | TRBJ2-7 | TRBV27 | . | CASSLRRTGVGYEQYF | TGTGCCAGCAGTTTACGGCGGACAGGGGTCGGCTACGAGCAGTACTTC
TRBD1 | TRBJ2-7 | TRBV4-1 | few | CASSNRQGASFEQYF | TGCGCCAGCAGCAACCGACAGGGGGCATCATTCGAGCAGTACTTC
. | TRBJ1-6 | TRBV7-9 | . | CASRLKTGKGSPLHF | TGTGCCAGCAGACTAAAGACGGGGAAGGGTTCACCCCTCCACTTT
. | TRBJ1-1 | TRBV29-1 | . | CSVATNTEAFF | TGCAGCGTTGCTACGAACACTGAAGCTTTCTTT
TRBD1 | TRBJ2-7 | TRBV5-1 | . | CASSMRQGYEQYF | TGCGCCAGCAGCATGAGACAGGGCTACGAGCAGTACTTC
. | TRBJ1-5 | TRBV5-5 | . | CASRRSQGFNQPQHF | TGTGCCAGCAGACGCTCACAGGGTTTCAATCAGCCCCAGCATTTT
. | TRBJ2-7 | TRBV18 | . | CASSPFTGINYEQYF | TGTGCCAGCTCACCATTTACAGGGATCAATTACGAGCAGTACTTC
TRBD1 | TRBJ1-2 | TRBV5-1 | . | CASSLGGTGFYGYTF | TGCGCCAGCAGCTTGGGGGGGACAGGCTTTTATGGCTACACCTTC
. | TRBJ1-2 | TRBV11-2 | . | CASSLVRRGAQGYTF | TGTGCCAGCAGCTTAGTACGTCGGGGGGCGCAGGGCTACACCTTC
. | TRBJ2-5 | TRBV4-1 | . | CASSQVVGSGETQYF | TGCGCCAGCAGCCAAGTTGTTGGCAGCGGGGAGACCCAGTACTTC
TRBD2 | TRBJ2-3 | TRBV7-7 | . | CASSLTGYGGDTQYF | TGTGCCAGCAGCTTAACGGGGTACGGGGGGGATACGCAGTATTTT
TRBD2 | TRBJ2-7 | TRBV6-5 | . | CASRAGGGAVYEQYF | TGTGCCAGCAGGGCCGGCGGGGGGGCTGTATACGAGCAGTACTTC
. | TRBJ2-7 | TRBV5-5 | . | CASSYRYEQYF | TGTGCCAGCAGCTACCGGTACGAGCAGTACTTC
. | TRBJ1-5 | TRBV6-5 | few | CASTDMEVQPQHF | TGTGCCAGCACCGATATGGAGGTTCAGCCCCAGCATTTT
. | TRBJ1-2 | TRBV29-1 | few | CSVEVGGRDYGYTF | TGCAGCGTTGAAGTGGGGGGACGTGACTATGGCTACACCTTC
. | TRBJ2-5 | TRBV2 | . | CASSGQGLKETQYF | TGTGCCAGCAGTGGACAGGGACTTAAAGAGACCCAGTACTTC
TRBD1 | TRBJ2-1 | TRBV2 | . | CATQGQGGLSYNEQFF | TGTGCCACCCAGGGCCAAGGGGGCCTGTCCTACAATGAGCAGTTCTTC
. | TRBJ2-7 | TRBV7-9 | few | CASSRGQVYEQYF | TGTGCCAGCAGCCGGGGACAAGTCTACGAGCAGTACTTC
TRBD1 | TRBJ1-1 | TRBV19 | . | CASSVTGGAMTEAFF | TGTGCCAGTAGTGTGACAGGGGGCGCGATGACTGAAGCTTTCTTT
TRBD2 | TRBJ2-2 | TRBV5-5 | . | CASREGLAIGELFF | TGTGCCAGCAGGGAGGGACTAGCAATCGGGGAGCTGTTTTTT
TRBD1 | TRBJ2-7 | TRBV11-1 | . | CASSFGQGYEQYF | TGTGCCAGCAGCTTCGGACAGGGCTACGAGCAGTACTTC
. | TRBJ1-2 | TRBV5-4 | . | CASSPEVAGLGYTF | TGTGCCAGCAGCCCGGAGGTAGCGGGGCTAGGCTACACCTTC
. | TRBJ2-1 | TRBV7-9 | . | CASSAGGNEQFF | TGTGCCAGCAGCGCCGGCGGCAATGAGCAGTTCTTC
. | TRBJ1-2 | TRBV6-5 | . | CASRLTDLYGYTF | TGTGCCAGCAGACTGACAGACCTCTATGGCTACACCTTC
TRBD1 | TRBJ2-2 | TRBV7-6 | few | CASSPRQATGWRTGELFF | TGTGCCAGCAGCCCTCGTCAGGCGACAGGGTGGCGAACCGGGGAGCTGTTTTTT
. | TRBJ1-2 | TRBV19 | . | CASSRYSYGYTF | TGTGCCAGTAGTAGATACAGCTATGGCTACACCTTC
. | TRBJ2-7 | TRBV15 | . | CATSRANEQYF | TGTGCCACCAGCAGGGCCAACGAGCAGTACTTC
. | TRBJ1-5 | TRBV2 | few | CASRDGLVNQPQHF | TGTGCCAGCAGAGACGGACTGGTCAATCAGCCCCAGCATTTT
. | TRBJ1-1 | TRBV27 | . | CASSFTGNTEAFF | TGTGCCAGCAGTTTTACAGGCAACACTGAAGCTTTCTTT
. | TRBJ1-1 | TRBV10-3 | . | CAISDGGKGTEAFF | TGTGCCATCAGTGACGGGGGGAAAGGGACTGAAGCTTTCTTT
. | TRBJ1-5 | TRBV2 | . | CASSAGLSNQPQHF | TGTGCCAGCAGTGCTGGCTTAAGCAATCAGCCCCAGCATTTT
. | TRBJ2-1 | TRBV5-5 | . | CASSSRQAFSSYNEQFF | TGTGCCAGCAGCTCAAGACAGGCCTTCAGCTCCTACAATGAGCAGTTCTTC
. | TRBJ2-5 | TRBV6-1 | . | CASRRWDSYRETQYF | TGTGCCAGCAGACGTTGGGACTCCTACCGGGAGACCCAGTACTTC
. | TRBJ2-1 | TRBV29-1 | once | CSVAAFRNNEQFF | TGCAGCGTTGCCGCCTTCAGGAACAATGAGCAGTTCTTC
TRBD1 | TRBJ1-5 | TRBV6-1 | . | CASSETGGYNQPQHF | TGTGCCAGCAGTGAAACAGGGGGCTACAATCAGCCCCAGCATTTT
TRBD1 | TRBJ2-2 | TRBV11-1 | . | CASSLEGTGMRTGELFF | TGTGCCAGCAGCTTAGAAGGGACAGGGATGAGAACCGGGGAGCTGTTTTTT
. | TRBJ1-2 | TRBV7-2 | . | CASSLRAGAGGYTF | TGTGCCAGCAGCTTACGCGCAGGGGCAGGAGGCTACACCTTC